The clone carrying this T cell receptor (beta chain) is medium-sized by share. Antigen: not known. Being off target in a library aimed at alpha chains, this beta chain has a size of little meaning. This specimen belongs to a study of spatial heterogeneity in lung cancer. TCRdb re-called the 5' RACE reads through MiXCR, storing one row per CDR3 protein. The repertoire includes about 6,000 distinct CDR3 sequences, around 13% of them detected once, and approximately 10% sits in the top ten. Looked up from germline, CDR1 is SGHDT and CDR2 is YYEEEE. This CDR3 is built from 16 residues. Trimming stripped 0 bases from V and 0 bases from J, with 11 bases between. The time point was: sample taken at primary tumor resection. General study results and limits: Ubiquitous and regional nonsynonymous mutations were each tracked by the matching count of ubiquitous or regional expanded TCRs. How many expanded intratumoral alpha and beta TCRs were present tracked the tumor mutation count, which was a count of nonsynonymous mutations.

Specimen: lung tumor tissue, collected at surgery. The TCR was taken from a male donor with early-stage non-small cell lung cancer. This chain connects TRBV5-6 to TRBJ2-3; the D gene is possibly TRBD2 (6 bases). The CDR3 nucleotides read TGTGCCAGCAGCTTGGGGGTAGCGGTTAGCACAGATACGCAGTATTTT. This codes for CASSLGVAVSTDTQYF.